The rows below give T cell receptor beta chains drawn from one sample of a study of shared clonotypes between healthy human individuals. Here immunoSEQ multiplex PCR was the method, and the copy in TCRdb shows in-frame clones only, minus some. The repertoire includes millions of clones, approximately 94% of them detected once, and around 1.7% sits in the top ten. Sequencing was performed on naive CD8+ T cells from PBMCs. These receptors originate from a man aged 18 to 30 in good health. Some clones in this sample may be carry-over from other donors' samples. The CDR3 runs from the conserved cysteine through the conserved F or W. The order of the fields is clone size, J gene, D gene, V gene, CDR3 DNA, CDR3 protein. The D gene is left open where the match is weak. Expanded clones get a size class; other rows say once, few or many, or leave the size out.

>once|TRBJ2-1|.|TRBV29-1
TGCAGCGCACAGGGAAACTACAATGAGCAGTTCTTC
CSAQGNYNEQFF
>.|TRBJ2-7|.|TRBV28
TGTGCCAGCAGTTATGCTTTCGGGGGTCCCAAAAGGTACGAGCAGTACTTC
CASSYAFGGPKRYEQYF
>.|TRBJ2-3|.|TRBV27
TGTGCCAGCATCCAACCGGGACAAGCTGGAGATACGCAGTATTTT
CASIQPGQAGDTQYF
>once|TRBJ1-2|.|TRBV2
TGTGCCAGCAGTGATCAGGATAACTATGGCTACACCTTC
CASSDQDNYGYTF
>.|TRBJ1-2|.|TRBV9
TGTGCCAGCAGCGCGCCCCGGGACGGACCATATGGCTACACCTTC
CASSAPRDGPYGYTF
>.|TRBJ2-3|TRBD2|TRBV28
TGTGCCAGCAGGGTGGGACTAGAGTTTACGGGTACGCAGTATTTT
CASRVGLEFTGTQYF
>once|TRBJ2-7|.|TRBV6-5
TGTGCCAGCAGTTATAGCGGATCCTCCTACGAGCAGTACTTC
CASSYSGSSYEQYF
>.|TRBJ2-7|.|TRBV27
TGTGCCAGCACCCCAATCGGGCAGGCCCACGAGCAGTACTTC
CASTPIGQAHEQYF
>.|TRBJ2-7|TRBD2|TRBV6-6
TGTGCCAGCAGTCCCACGGGACTAAACTACGAGCAGTACTTC
CASSPTGLNYEQYF
>few|TRBJ1-1|.|TRBV27
TGTGCCAGCAGCCCCGTGGCGCAGTACAACACTGAAGCTTTCTTT
CASSPVAQYNTEAFF
>.|TRBJ2-1|.|TRBV20-1
TGCAGTGCTAGTAGGGACAATGAGCAGTTCTTC
CSASRDNEQFF
>.|TRBJ2-6|TRBD1|TRBV28
TGTGCCAGCAGCCCCCACTGGGACAGCGATTCCTCTGGGGCCAACGTCCTGACTTTC
CASSPHWDSDSSGANVLTF
>.|TRBJ2-7|.|TRBV21-1
TGTGCCAGCAGTCCAGACGGGCGGGAGTGGGACGAGCAGTACTTC
CASSPDGREWDEQYF
>few|TRBJ1-1|.|TRBV29-1
TGCAGCGTTGAGGACCGGGACACTGAAGCTTTCTTT
CSVEDRDTEAFF
>.|TRBJ2-1|.|TRBV7-9
TGTGCCAGCAGCTTAAGTGGCAATGAGCAGTTCTTC
CASSLSGNEQFF
>.|TRBJ1-2|.|TRBV6-6
TGTGCCAGCATACCACGAGGCCACTATGGCTACACCTTC
CASIPRGHYGYTF
>.|TRBJ2-1|.|TRBV30
TGTGCCTGGAGTGTGTGGGGAGCCCCCCCCTACAATGAGCAGTTCTTC
CAWSVWGAPPYNEQFF
>.|TRBJ2-2|.|TRBV19
TGTGCCAGTAGTGAGGCCCACCGCGGGGCAAACACCGGGGAGCTGTTTTTT
CASSEAHRGANTGELFF
>.|TRBJ2-2|.|TRBV6-5
TGTGCCAGCGCTCCTAAAGCGAACACCGGGGAGCTGTTTTTT
CASAPKANTGELFF
>.|TRBJ1-5|.|TRBV5-1
TGCGCCAGCAGCTTGGATTCGGATAGCAATCAGCCCCAGCATTTT
CASSLDSDSNQPQHF
>.|TRBJ1-3|.|TRBV15
TGTGCCACCAGCAGAGACTGGGGAAACACCATATATTTT
CATSRDWGNTIYF
>.|TRBJ2-2|TRBD2|TRBV7-3
TGTGCCAGCAGCCCTCGGACTAGCGGGAGGGCCTTTACGTCCGGGGAGCTGTTTTTT
CASSPRTSGRAFTSGELFF
>.|TRBJ2-7|TRBD2|TRBV7-8
TGTGCCAGCAGCTTTGCTACAGCGGGAGGGCCGTACGAGCAGTACTTC
CASSFATAGGPYEQYF
>.|TRBJ1-1|.|TRBV19
TGTGCCAGTAGTACGGCGGGACGGGTGAACACTGAAGCTTTCTTT
CASSTAGRVNTEAFF
>.|TRBJ2-7|.|TRBV2
TGTGCCAGCAGTGTCTCACTGCAGGGGGAGGCCTACGAGCAGTACTTC
CASSVSLQGEAYEQYF
>.|TRBJ2-2|.|TRBV7-9
TGTGCCAGCAGCAATGGGGAGATGCTGAACACCGGGGAGCTGTTTTTT
CASSNGEMLNTGELFF
>.|TRBJ2-3|.|TRBV9
TGTGCCAGCAGCGTAGACGGCACAGATACGCAGTATTTT
CASSVDGTDTQYF
>.|TRBJ2-7|TRBD1|TRBV6-5
TGTGCCAGCAGCCCCCGGGACAGGGGCGACGAGCAGTACTTC
CASSPRDRGDEQYF
>.|TRBJ1-6|.|TRBV7-7
TGTGCCAGCAGCTTAGCGGCTAATAATTCACCCCTCCACTTT
CASSLAANNSPLHF
>.|TRBJ2-2|.|TRBV28
TGTGCCAGTTTCAGGGTACTGACCGGGGAGCTGTTTTTT
CASFRVLTGELFF
>.|TRBJ2-7|.|TRBV11-2
TGTGCCAGCAGTCGGGCCTACGAGCAGTACTTC
CASSRAYEQYF
>.|TRBJ1-1|.|TRBV28
TGTGCCAGCAGTTTATCAAGGACTGAAGCTTTCTTT
CASSLSRTEAFF
>.|TRBJ1-1|.|TRBV19
TGTGCCAGTAGTACATCACCGAACACTGAAGCTTTCTTT
CASSTSPNTEAFF
>.|TRBJ1-2|TRBD1|TRBV29-1
TGCAGCGTCCGATTCCGACAGGGAGGGGATGGCTACACCTTC
CSVRFRQGGDGYTF
>.|TRBJ1-1|.|TRBV6-5
TGTGCCAGCAGTTACTCCTGGGGTGACACTGAAGCTTTCTTT
CASSYSWGDTEAFF
>.|TRBJ1-3|.|TRBV11-2
TGTGCCAGCAGCTTAGCACCCCCAAGTCCCGGGGACACCATATATTTT
CASSLAPPSPGDTIYF
>.|TRBJ2-1|.|TRBV5-4
TGTGCCAGCAGCCTCGGAGTTGGGGCTAACAATGAGCAGTTCTTC
CASSLGVGANNEQFF
>.|TRBJ2-1|.|TRBV4-3
TGCGCCAGCAGCCTGGGAGGAAGCTCCTACAATGAGCAGTTCTTC
CASSLGGSSYNEQFF
>.|TRBJ1-5|.|TRBV27
TGTGCCAGCAGGTCGGGCCTGGAGCAGCCCCAGCATTTT
CASRSGLEQPQHF
>once|TRBJ2-7|.|TRBV27
TGTGCCAGCAGAAGTGTGGGAATGGCCGAGCAGTACTTC
CASRSVGMAEQYF
>.|TRBJ2-2|.|TRBV12-5
TGTGCTAGTGGTTTGGTATTGGCTCCCGGGGGCTCCGGGGAGCTGTTTTTT
CASGLVLAPGGSGELFF
>.|TRBJ2-2|.|TRBV21-1
TGTGCCAGCAGCAAAGGTCGTAGGACAGGGTCCGAGGCGAACACCGGGGAGCTGTTTTTT
CASSKGRRTGSEANTGELFF
>.|TRBJ1-2|.|TRBV28
TGTGCCAGCAGTTCCCCGGGACAAGCCATCCCCACCTTC
CASSSPGQAIPTF
>.|TRBJ2-1|TRBD2|TRBV7-9
TGTGCCAGCAGCTTAGGGTTAGCGGGGGACAATGAGCAGTTCTTC
CASSLGLAGDNEQFF
>.|TRBJ1-2|.|TRBV4-1
TGCGCCAGCAGCCTACGACTCCGGGACCGTGGGCATGGCTACACCTTC
CASSLRLRDRGHGYTF
>.|TRBJ2-3|.|TRBV6-5
TGTGCCAGCAGTTACTCGAGCGGTCTGGCAGATACGCAGTATTTT
CASSYSSGLADTQYF
>.|TRBJ2-1|.|TRBV7-9
TGTGCCAGCAGCTTAGGGGGAGTCCCCTACAATGAGCAGTTCTTC
CASSLGGVPYNEQFF
>.|TRBJ2-7|TRBD2|TRBV27
TGTGCCAGCAGTTACGGGCCCAGCGGGAATTACGAGCAGTACTTC
CASSYGPSGNYEQYF
>.|TRBJ2-1|.|TRBV7-9
TGTGCCAGCAGCTTTTCAGACGGATCCTACAATGAGCAGTTCTTC
CASSFSDGSYNEQFF
>.|TRBJ2-1|.|TRBV9
TGTGCCAGCAGCGCCAGTTACTGGAGCTCCTACAATGAGCAGTTCTTC
CASSASYWSSYNEQFF
>once|TRBJ1-4|.|TRBV5-1
TGCGCCAGCAGCTTAAAGGTCCTTCATAATGAAAAACTGTTTTTT
CASSLKVLHNEKLFF
>once|TRBJ2-2|TRBD2|TRBV5-1
TGCGCCAGCAGCCGGACTAGCGGGAGGGAGGGGGACACCGGGGAGCTGTTTTTT
CASSRTSGREGDTGELFF
>.|TRBJ1-1|.|TRBV7-8
TGTGCCAGCAGCTTAGAGGGAGTGAACACTGAAGCTTTCTTT
CASSLEGVNTEAFF
>.|TRBJ1-5|.|TRBV23-1
TGCGCCAGCAGTCAATCGAACAGAGGCAATCAGCCCCAGCATTTT
CASSQSNRGNQPQHF